The 5 T cell receptor beta chains given below trace back to one sample, sequenced in a study of T cells after yellow fever vaccination. One entry per CDR3 protein, called by TCRdb with MiXCR from the 5' RACE reads. The data hold some 170,000 distinct CDR3 sequences, with over 7% observed a single time. This material consisted of CD8+ T cells sorted from PBMCs, taken 45 days after the yellow fever booster vaccination. These receptors all come from a man between 18 and 29 years old who received the YFV17D yellow fever vaccine.

This clonotype was observed a few times. The genes are TRBV15 and TRBJ2-5; 7 bases align to TRBD2. This CDR3 spans 14 amino acids. V shed 0 bases, J shed 5 bases, and the junction held 3 bases outside the gene matches. Germline assignment: CDR1 LNHNV and CDR2 YYDKDF (reference sequence). The CDR3 sequence: CATSRERTRETQYF. In DNA, the CDR3 is TGTGCCACCAGCAGAGAGCGGACTAGGGAGACCCAGTACTTC.

This sequence joins TRBV7-9 and TRBJ2-7; TRBD1 matches 8 bases. With V trimmed by 5 bases and J by 4 bases, 10 bases remained unmatched. CDR1 and CDR2 (germline): SEHNR, FQNEAQ (reference sequence). The CDR3 runs to 15 residues. Here the CDR3 DNA reads TGTGCCAGCAGCGCCCCCGGGACAGGATTTTACGAGCAGTACGTC. Amino acids: CASSAPGTGFYEQYV.

V and J are TRBV5-1 and TRBJ2-5; TRBD2 matches at 7 bases. The CDR3 totals 13 residues. V shed 10 bases, J shed 7 bases, and the junction held 13 bases outside the gene matches. Germline V CDR1 and CDR2: SGHRS, YFSETQ. The CDR3 here is CACAPGGKGTQYF. The CDR3 region has the DNA TGCGCCTGCGCCCCGGGAGGAAAGGGGACCCAGTACTTC.

In this sample, this clonotype turned up a few times. The J gene is TRBJ1-1, the V gene TRBV29-1, with D unresolved. The CDR3 totals 11 residues. V was clipped by 5 bases and J by 1 base, with 5 bases between them. Per germline, CDR1 SQVTM and CDR2 ANQGSEA. The CDR3 loop reads CSVPTNTEAFF. Here the CDR3 DNA reads TGCAGCGTTCCTACGAACACTGAAGCTTTCTTT.

This clonotype has only a few counts. The V call is TRBV4-3, the J call TRBJ1-5; 10 positions match TRBD1. Germline loops: CDR1 LGHNA, CDR2 YSLEER. Trimming removed 3 bases from V and 2 bases from J; junction bases left unmatched: 4. The CDR3 loop spans 16 amino acids. The chain's CDR3 is CASSQGTGVGNQPQHF. For the CDR3, the DNA is TGCGCCAGCAGCCAGGGGACAGGGGTTGGCAATCAGCCCCAGCATTTT.